One and the same sample provided the 17 T cell receptor beta chains below, sequenced in a study of high-grade serous ovarian cancer treatment subgroups. Tumor samples were obtained before definitive surgery or chemotherapy. Produced via immunoSEQ multiplex PCR; TCRdb's table is partial and in-frame only. This sample has about 6,600 clones, with 79% found just once. Material for sequencing was tumor tissue. Receptors were obtained from a human donor with high-grade serous ovarian cancer.

The V gene is TRBV5-1, the J gene TRBJ1-5, with TRBD1 identical over 7 bases. The CDR3 contains 15 residues. V shed 4 bases and J 6 bases; nucleotides not matched to a gene: 10. Germline assignment: CDR1 SGHRS and CDR2 YFSETQ. Here the CDR3 DNA reads TGCGCCAGCAGCCAGGGGGAGGGGGCGGGTCAGCCCCAGCATTTT. As protein: CASSQGEGAGQPQHF.

The CDR3 DNA sequence: TGCGCCAGCAGCTTGGGGGGGTCAGGGGGCAATCAGCCCCAGCATTTT. Translated: CASSLGGSGGNQPQHF. The J gene is TRBJ1-5, the V gene TRBV5-1; weak D call: TRBD1 (6 bases). The CDR3 is 16 residues long. The V and J ends lost 0 bases and 2 bases respectively, with 12 bases between them. Germline CDR1 is SGHRS and CDR2 is YFSETQ.

As regards this clone: Other nucleotide sequences in the sample specify the same CDR3. The J gene is TRBJ2-7, the V gene TRBV7-2, with D perhaps TRBD2 (5 bases). The CDR3 is made up of 14 amino acids. From germline, CDR1 is SGHTA and CDR2 FQGNSA. V was cut by 5 bases and J by 0 bases, with 11 bases left in between. CDR3 nucleotides: TGTGCCAGCAGCCCTCAGCGGTCCTCCTACGAGCAGTACTTC. Its protein is CASSPQRSSYEQYF. The whole variable domain, filled in from reference TRBV7-2 and TRBJ2-7, reads GAGVSQSPSNKVTEKGKDVELRCDPISGHTALYWYRQSLGQGLEFLIYFQGNSAPDKSGLPSDRFSAERTGGSVSTLTIQRTQQEDSAVYLCASSPQRSSYEQYFGPGTRLTVT.

The J gene is TRBJ1-5, the V gene TRBV28, with a weak D call TRBD1 (6 bases). V dropped 5 bases and J dropped 1 base, with 12 bases sitting between them. Germline V gene data show CDR1 as MDHEN and CDR2 as SYDVKM. CDR3 size: 15 residues. The CDR3 here is CASSPDTGSNQPQHF. The CDR3 bases are TGTGCCAGCAGTCCTGATACAGGGAGCAATCAGCCCCAGCATTTT.

The chain is built from TRBV6-6 and TRBJ1-2, with a possible D match to TRBD1 (5 bases). The V end lost 7 bases, the J end lost 4 bases, and 16 bases lay between the germline ends. Germline V gene data show CDR1 as MNHNY and CDR2 as SVGAGI (reference sequence). The CDR3 sequence is 14 residues long. CDR3 amino acids: CASKKGREVYGYTF. CDR3 bases: TGTGCCAGCAAGAAGGGCAGGGAGGTCTATGGCTACACCTTC.

The chain has TRBV29-1 and TRBJ2-7, with D perhaps being TRBD1 or TRBD2 (5 bases each). This CDR3 spans 14 amino acids. The ends were cut back, 5 bases at V and 3 bases at J, with 17 bases in the middle. Per germline, CDR1 SQVTM and CDR2 ANQGSEA. The CDR3 spells CSVLFGGRGYEQYF. The CDR3, as DNA: TGCAGCGTTCTATTTGGGGGTCGGGGCTACGAGCAGTACTTC.

The V and J genes are TRBV2 and TRBJ2-2; D remains ambiguous. V shed 7 bases and J shed 1 base, with 10 bases lying between them. The length of the CDR3 is 14 residues. The V gene's germline CDR1 is SNHLY and CDR2 FYNNEI. CDR3 nucleotide sequence: TGTGCCAGCAAGTCTCGGGTGAACACCGGGGAGCTGTTTTTT. It translates to CASKSRVNTGELFF.

The J gene is TRBJ2-1, the V gene TRBV6-5; weak D call: TRBD2 (5 bases). The CDR3 sequence is 14 residues long. Germline V CDR1 and CDR2: MNHEY, SVGAGI. V was pared by 2 bases and J by 4 bases, with 9 bases between. The chain's CDR3 is CASSYKAVYNEQFF. CDR3 bases: TGTGCCAGCAGTTACAAAGCGGTATACAATGAGCAGTTCTTC.

CDR3 in amino acids: CASSFVTGGSSPLHF. The CDR3, as DNA: TGTGCCAGCAGTTTTGTGACAGGGGGCTCTTCACCCCTCCACTTT. This sequence joins TRBV27 and TRBJ1-6; TRBD1 matches 10 bases. This CDR3 region has 15 residues. The V and J ends lost 3 bases and 9 bases, in that order; junction bases with no gene match: 5. From germline, CDR1 is MNHEY and CDR2 SMNVEV (reference sequence).

The rearrangement uses TRBV7-2 and TRBJ1-1; D gene ambiguous. The CDR3 covers 14 residues. V lost 3 bases to trimming and J lost 6 bases, with 14 bases between them. From germline, CDR1 is SGHTA and CDR2 FQGNSA. The CDR3 coding sequence is TGTGCCAGCAGCTTTCCAGGACCAACGGCTGAAGCTTTCTTT. Residues: CASSFPGPTAEAFF.

This clone was counted once. J is TRBJ1-2 and V is TRBV29-1; D possibly corresponds to TRBD1 (5 bases). The V gene's germline CDR1 is SQVTM and CDR2 ANQGSEA. The germline V and J ends were trimmed by 4 bases and 6 bases, with 12 bases remaining between them. This CDR3 region has 12 residues. CDR3 residues: CSVAQGSNGYTF. The CDR3, as DNA: TGCAGCGTTGCGCAGGGCTCGAATGGCTACACCTTC. The complete variable domain, with remaining parts taken from reference TRBV29-1 and TRBJ1-2, reads SAVISQKPSRDICQRGTSLTIQCQVDSQVTMMFWYRQQPGQSLTLIATANQGSEATYESGFVIDKFPISRPNLTFSTLTVSNMSPEDSSIYLCSVAQGSNGYTFGSGTRLTVV.

The chain uses TRBV6-1 and TRBJ2-3; 7 positions agree with TRBD1. V shed 6 bases and J 2 bases; nucleotides not matched to a gene: 8. The CDR3 is 15 amino acids. Germline-derived CDR1 and CDR2 are MNHNS and SASEGT. The CDR3 protein is CASRARGQITDTQYF. CDR3 DNA: TGTGCCAGCAGGGCCAGGGGACAGATCACAGATACGCAGTATTTT.

The chain uses TRBV19 and TRBJ2-3; 8 bases map to TRBD1. Germline trimming cut 2 bases from V and 3 bases from J; bases unmatched to any gene: 7. The CDR3 covers 16 residues. Germline CDR1 is LNHDA and CDR2 is SQIVND (reference sequence). CDR3 DNA: TGTGCCAGTAGTATACTCTCCCGGACAGGGACAGATACGCAGTATTTT. Translating it yields CASSILSRTGTDTQYF. The whole variable domain, remainder taken from reference TRBV19 and TRBJ2-3, is DGGITQSPKYLFRKEGQNVTLSCEQNLNHDAMYWYRQDPGQGLRLIYYSQIVNDFQKGDIAEGYSVSREKKESFPLTVTSAQKNPTAFYLCASSILSRTGTDTQYFGPGTRLTVL.

This sequence joins TRBV4-1 and TRBJ1-2; a weak D match, TRBD1 (6 bases). The V gene's germline CDR1 is MGHRA and CDR2 YSYEKL. Trimming cost V 0 bases and J 7 bases, with 15 bases left between them. The CDR3 is made up of 15 amino acids. The CDR3 bases are TGCGCCAGCAGCCAAGATAGAGGAACAGGGCTTGGCTACACCTTC. This codes for CASSQDRGTGLGYTF.

V is TRBV7-8 and J is TRBJ2-2, with D hard to call. The CDR3 spans 13 residues. V was shortened by 4 bases and J by 6 bases, with 9 bases between the two germline ends. Germline lookup yields CDR1 SGHVS and CDR2 FQNEAQ. The CDR3 loop reads CASSYNRAGELFF. CDR3 coding DNA: TGTGCCAGCAGCTACAACAGAGCCGGGGAGCTGTTTTTT.

This clone was observed a handful of times. The chain carries TRBV6-1 and TRBJ2-1; perhaps TRBD2 as D (6 bases). The CDR3 runs 17 residues. The germline V and J ends were trimmed by 4 bases and 9 bases, with 25 bases remaining between them. The V gene's germline CDR1 is MNHNS and CDR2 SASEGT. The CDR3 coding sequence is TGTGCCAGCAGTGCGGCGGGACTCCATATCCGTGCTAGTGAGCAGTTCTTC. Translating gives CASSAAGLHIRASEQFF.

This clone came up a few times. V usage is TRBV15 and J usage is TRBJ2-7, with TRBD2 matching 7 bases. Germline-derived CDR1 and CDR2 are LNHNV and YYDKDF (reference sequence). The CDR3 covers 15 residues. The V and J ends lost 0 bases and 1 base, in that order; junction bases with no gene match: 3. The CDR3 nucleotides read TGTGCCACCAGCAGAGAACGACTAGCTTCCTACGAGCAGTACTTC. This codes for CATSRERLASYEQYF.